The clone carrying this TCR beta chain came up a few times. Its specificity is not known. These data come from a study of beta chain features in type 1 diabetes. Whole-study findings and limits: It was possible that PCR favored shorter templates, equally so in patients and controls.

Expressed TCRB transcripts were sequenced because the entire RNA isolate underwent reverse transcription. Sequenced by immunoSEQ multiplex PCR; TCRdb stores in-frame clones only, minus some. The table shows some 220,000 clones, with approximately 10% occurring only once. The CDR3 covers 19 residues. Germline CDR1 reads MDHEN; CDR2 reads SYDVKM. V shed 2 bases, J shed 0 bases, and the junction held 6 bases outside the gene matches. The sequence derives from a man between 18 and 35 years old in good health. Sequencing was carried out using central memory CD4+ T cells from blood. The chain links TRBV28 to TRBJ2-6; 11 bases are a match to TRBD1. The CDR3 DNA sequence: TGTGCCAGCAGTTTACCGGACAGGGGGCTGTTCTCTGGGGCCAACGTCCTGACTTTC. Encoded protein: CASSLPDRGLFSGANVLTF.